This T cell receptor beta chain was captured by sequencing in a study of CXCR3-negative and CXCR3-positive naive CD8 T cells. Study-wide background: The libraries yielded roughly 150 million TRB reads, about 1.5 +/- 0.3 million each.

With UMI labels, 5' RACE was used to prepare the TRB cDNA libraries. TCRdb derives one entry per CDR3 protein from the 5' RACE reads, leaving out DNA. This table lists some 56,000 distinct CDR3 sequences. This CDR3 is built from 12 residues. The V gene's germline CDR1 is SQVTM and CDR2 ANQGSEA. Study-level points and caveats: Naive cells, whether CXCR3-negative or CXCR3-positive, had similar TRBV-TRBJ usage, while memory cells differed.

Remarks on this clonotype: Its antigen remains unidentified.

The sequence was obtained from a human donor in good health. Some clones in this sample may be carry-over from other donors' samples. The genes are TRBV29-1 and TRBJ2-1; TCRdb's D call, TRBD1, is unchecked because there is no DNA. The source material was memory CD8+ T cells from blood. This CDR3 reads CSVAGNRNEQFF.